The subject of this entry is one T cell receptor (beta chain). Its specificity is not known. These data belong to a study of T cells after yellow fever vaccination. Study findings and constraints: In post-booster samples, most primary-vaccination clones reappeared (roughly 96% CD4, about 91% CD8).

Each CDR3 protein gets one entry after TCRdb re-called the 5' RACE reads with MiXCR. The sample holds 240,000 or so distinct CDR3 sequences, around 7% seen once. The sample here was CD4+ T cells sorted from PBMCs, taken 15 days after the yellow fever booster vaccination. The TCR comes from a man under 40 who received the YFV17D yellow fever vaccine.

For the CDR3, the DNA is TGTGCCAGCAGCCAAGCACGCTCCTACGAGCAGTACTTC. It yields the protein CASSQARSYEQYF. This sequence joins TRBV4-2 and TRBJ2-7; no clear D gene. The CDR3 consists of 13 residues. CDR1 is LGHNA, CDR2 YNFKEQ, per germline. Trimming took 1 base from V and 0 from J, leaving 4 bases between them.